This T cell receptor beta chain was recovered during a study of blood T cell repertoires in COVID-19. Overall study context: COVID-19 samples collected from the United States, Italy and Spain covered acute and convalescent phases.

The CDR3 spans 15 residues. Germline V CDR1 and CDR2: SNHLY, FYNNEI. The V gene lost 1 base and the J gene lost 3 bases, with 13 bases spanning the gap. The protocol was immunoSEQ multiplex PCR, while the TCRdb copy is restricted to in-frame clones and leaves out a portion. Of over 350,000 clones listed, more than 80% are singletons. V and J are TRBV2 and TRBJ2-7; no clear D. Sequences were obtained from peripheral blood. This receptor was taken from a woman aged 30 to 39 with active or convalescent COVID-19. The CDR3 reads CASSEGRGPVYEQYF. DNA for the CDR3: TGTGCCAGCAGTGAAGGGCGAGGTCCCGTCTACGAGCAGTACTTC.